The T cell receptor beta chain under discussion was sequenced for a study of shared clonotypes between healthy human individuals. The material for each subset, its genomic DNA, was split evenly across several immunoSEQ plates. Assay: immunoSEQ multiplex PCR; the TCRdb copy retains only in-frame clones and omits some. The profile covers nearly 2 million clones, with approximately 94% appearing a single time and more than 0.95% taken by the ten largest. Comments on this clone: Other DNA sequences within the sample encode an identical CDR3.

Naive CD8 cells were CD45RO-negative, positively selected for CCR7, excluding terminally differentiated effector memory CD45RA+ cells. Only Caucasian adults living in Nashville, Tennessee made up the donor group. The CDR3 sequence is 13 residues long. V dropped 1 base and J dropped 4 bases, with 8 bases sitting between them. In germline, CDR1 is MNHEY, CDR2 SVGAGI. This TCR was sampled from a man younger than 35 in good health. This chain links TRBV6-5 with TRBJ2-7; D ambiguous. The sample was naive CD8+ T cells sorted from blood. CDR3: CASSYFGGYEQYF. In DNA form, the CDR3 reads TGTGCCAGCAGTTACTTCGGTGGATACGAGCAGTACTTC.